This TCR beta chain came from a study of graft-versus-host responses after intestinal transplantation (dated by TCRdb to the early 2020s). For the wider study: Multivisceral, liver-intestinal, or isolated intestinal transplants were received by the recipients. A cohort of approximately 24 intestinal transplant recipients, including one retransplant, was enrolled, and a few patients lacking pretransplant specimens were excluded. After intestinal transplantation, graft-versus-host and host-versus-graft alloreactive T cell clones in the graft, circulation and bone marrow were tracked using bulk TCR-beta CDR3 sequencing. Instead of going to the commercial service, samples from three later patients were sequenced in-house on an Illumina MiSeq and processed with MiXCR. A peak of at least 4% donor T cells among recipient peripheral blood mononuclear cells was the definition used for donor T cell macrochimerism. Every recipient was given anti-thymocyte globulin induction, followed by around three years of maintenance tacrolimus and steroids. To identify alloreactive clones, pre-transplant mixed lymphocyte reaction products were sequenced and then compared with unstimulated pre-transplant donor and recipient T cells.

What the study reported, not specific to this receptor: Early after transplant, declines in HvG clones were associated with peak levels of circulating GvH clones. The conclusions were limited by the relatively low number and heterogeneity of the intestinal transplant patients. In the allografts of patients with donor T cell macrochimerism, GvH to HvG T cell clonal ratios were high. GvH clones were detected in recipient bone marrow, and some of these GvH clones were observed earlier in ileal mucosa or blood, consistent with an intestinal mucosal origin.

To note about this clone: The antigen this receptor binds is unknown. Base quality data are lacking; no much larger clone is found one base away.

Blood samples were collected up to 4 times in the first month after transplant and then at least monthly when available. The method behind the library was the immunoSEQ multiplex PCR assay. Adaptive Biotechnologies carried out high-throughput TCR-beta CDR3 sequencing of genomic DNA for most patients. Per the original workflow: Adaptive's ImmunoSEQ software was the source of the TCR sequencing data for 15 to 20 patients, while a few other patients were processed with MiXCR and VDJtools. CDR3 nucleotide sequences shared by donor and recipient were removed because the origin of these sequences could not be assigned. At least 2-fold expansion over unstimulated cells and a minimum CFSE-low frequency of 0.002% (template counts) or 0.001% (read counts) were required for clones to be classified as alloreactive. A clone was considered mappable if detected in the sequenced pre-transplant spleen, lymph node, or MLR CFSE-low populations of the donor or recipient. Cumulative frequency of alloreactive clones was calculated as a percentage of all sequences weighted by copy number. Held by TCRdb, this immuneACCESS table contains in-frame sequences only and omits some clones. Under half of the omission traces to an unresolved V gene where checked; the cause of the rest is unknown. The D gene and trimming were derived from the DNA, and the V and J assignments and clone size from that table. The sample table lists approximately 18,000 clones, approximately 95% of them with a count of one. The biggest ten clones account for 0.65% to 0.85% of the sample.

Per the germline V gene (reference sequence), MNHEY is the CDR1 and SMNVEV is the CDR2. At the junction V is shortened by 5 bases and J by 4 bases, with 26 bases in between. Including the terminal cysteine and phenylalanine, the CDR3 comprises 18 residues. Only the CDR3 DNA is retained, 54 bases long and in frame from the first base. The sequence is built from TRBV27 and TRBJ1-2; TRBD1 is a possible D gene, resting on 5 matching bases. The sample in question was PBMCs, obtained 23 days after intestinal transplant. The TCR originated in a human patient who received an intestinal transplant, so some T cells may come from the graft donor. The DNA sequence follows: TGTGCCAGCAGTCCCCTTAACACCATGGACGGGGCCCCCTATGGCTACACCTTC. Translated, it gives CASSPLNTMDGAPYGYTF.